The TCR beta chain under discussion was sequenced for a study of blood T cell repertoires in COVID-19. Study-level background: The analysed material was cDNA or gDNA that came from T cells, B-cell-depleted T cells, or PBMCs.

Germline loops: CDR1 SEHNR, CDR2 FQNEAQ (reference sequence). Trimming removed 5 bases from V and 7 bases from J, with 12 bases in between. The CDR3 runs to 14 residues. Study processing details: Reference gene primer amplification yielded estimated nucleated cell counts. Here immunoSEQ multiplex PCR was the method, and the copy in TCRdb shows in-frame clones only, minus some. V, J and clone size are taken as reported in that table, and D and trimming were inferred from the DNA itself. The sample gives around 320,000 clones, roughly 90% of which show up once; almost 4% is in the top ten. Participant age was roughly 18 to 89 years, and participants resided in about two dozen US areas. This clone was detected only once.

The chain is built from TRBV7-9 and TRBJ1-6; tentatively, D is TRBD1 (6 bases). This receptor was obtained from a woman in her thirties who had been exposed to COVID-19. The sample was PBMCs or T cells enriched from blood (not recorded which). CDR3 sequence (DNA): TGTGCCAGCAGCCGGACAGTGAGCAATTCACCCCTCCACTTT. Protein: CASSRTVSNSPLHF.